These 25 T cell receptor beta chains came from one sample sequenced in a study of blood T cell repertoires in COVID-19. TCRdb's table, derived via immunoSEQ multiplex PCR, lists solely in-frame clones and lacks some. The sample carries approximately 150,000 clones, about 80% recorded once. Sequenced input: peripheral blood. These receptors came from a human donor in a cohort sampled during active COVID-19.

This clone was detected once. This chain uses TRBV24-1 with TRBJ2-7; 7 bases align to TRBD1. The CDR3 length is 13 residues. Germline V lookup: CDR1 KGHDR, CDR2 SFDVKD. Germline trimming cut 6 bases from V and 2 bases from J; bases unmatched to any gene: 3. CDR3 in DNA: TGTGCCACCAGTCCGGGACAGACCTACGAGCAGTACTTC. The encoded protein is CATSPGQTYEQYF.

The V gene is TRBV6-6, the J gene TRBJ2-3; D is perhaps TRBD2 (5 bases). Germline V gene data show CDR1 as MNHNY and CDR2 as SVGAGI (reference sequence). Trimming stripped 2 bases from V and 10 bases from J, with 13 bases between. The CDR3 consists of 13 residues. CDR3 DNA: TGTGCCAGCAGTTACGTGGTCGGGAAGGCGCAGTATTTT. Its translation is CASSYVVGKAQYF.

The chain links TRBV6-1 to TRBJ2-1, with D perhaps matching TRBD2 (5 bases). This CDR3 spans 18 amino acids. The ends were cut back, 1 base at V and 2 bases at J, with 18 bases in the middle. Germline assignment: CDR1 MNHNS and CDR2 SASEGT. DNA of the CDR3: TGTGCCAGCAGTGAAGATAAGTCGGCTAGCTATGCCTACAATGAGCAGTTCTTC. This translates into CASSEDKSASYAYNEQFF.

The rearrangement joins TRBV6-1 to TRBJ1-2; D is perhaps TRBD1 (6 bases). The CDR3 runs 14 residues. The V gene's germline CDR1 is MNHNS and CDR2 SASEGT. V lost 1 base to trimming and J lost 7 bases, with 13 bases between them. The CDR3 reads CASSEGDTVRGYTF. The CDR3 DNA follows: TGTGCCAGCAGTGAAGGGGACACTGTGCGTGGCTACACCTTC.

The chain couples TRBV6-1 to TRBJ1-2, with D hard to call. The CDR3 contains 14 residues. In germline, CDR1 is MNHNS, CDR2 SASEGT. V lost 3 bases, J lost 10 bases, and 18 bases lay in between. CDR3 bases: TGTGCCAGCAGTGAGTTGCGGGGAGGGTTTTTCTACACCTTC. Translation: CASSELRGGFFYTF.

CDR3 sequence reads: CASRPRGGGSLNNEKLFF. The CDR3 nucleotides are TGTGCCAGCAGGCCTCGGGGGGGAGGAAGCCTCAATAATGAAAAACTGTTTTTT. The rearrangement links TRBV2 to TRBJ1-4; a weak D match, TRBD1 (5 bases). V gave up 6 bases and J gave up 4 bases, with 24 bases separating them. CDR1 SNHLY and CDR2 FYNNEI come from the germline V gene. The CDR3 extends over 18 amino acids.

The V gene is TRBV24-1, the J gene TRBJ1-1; TRBD1 matches at 7 bases. Germline V gives CDR1 KGHDR, CDR2 SFDVKD. J lost 3 bases, V lost 7 bases, and 4 bases had no gene match. CDR3 length: 13 amino acids. In DNA form, the CDR3 reads TGTGCCACCAGCCGGGACAGCTACACTGAAGCTTTCTTT. This translates into CATSRDSYTEAFF.

The genes are TRBV2 and TRBJ2-5; D gene ambiguous. CDR1 and CDR2 (germline): SNHLY, FYNNEI. The CDR3 sequence is 13 residues long. The V and J ends lost 2 bases and 5 bases respectively, with 9 bases between them. CDR3 bases: TGTGCCAGCAGTGAATGGAGTGAGGAGACCCAGTACTTC. It codes for CASSEWSEETQYF. The full variable domain, completed using reference TRBV2 and TRBJ2-5, is EPEVTQTPSHQVTQMGQEVILRCVPISNHLYFYWYRQILGQKVEFLVSFYNNEISEKSEIFDDQFSVERPDGSNFTLKIRSTKLEDSAMYFCASSEWSEETQYFGPGTRLLVL.

A single count supports this clone. This sequence joins TRBV2 and TRBJ2-2; 12 nucleotides agree with TRBD2. The CDR3 runs 17 residues. Germline-derived CDR1 and CDR2 are SNHLY and FYNNEI. The J segment lost 5 bases and the V segment lost 4 bases, leaving 8 bases of the junction unmatched. CDR3 protein: CASSVDLAGGWTGELFF. CDR3 bases: TGTGCCAGCAGTGTCGATCTAGCGGGAGGGTGGACCGGGGAGCTGTTTTTT.

This sequence joins TRBV27 and TRBJ1-6, with 10 bases identical to TRBD1. V lost 7 bases, J lost 6 bases, and 9 bases stayed unmatched. The CDR3 is made up of 16 amino acids. CDR1 is MNHEY, CDR2 SMNVEV, per germline (reference sequence). CDR3 residues: CASNRQGAGGNSPLHF. The CDR3, as DNA: TGTGCCAGCAACCGACAGGGGGCAGGAGGTAATTCACCCCTCCACTTT.

The chain has TRBV19 and TRBJ1-1; 8 bases agree with TRBD1. The CDR3 extends over 14 amino acids. Germline values: CDR1 LNHDA, CDR2 SQIVND (reference sequence). J was trimmed by 1 base and V by 3 bases; bases with no gene match: 1. Written as DNA, the CDR3 is TGTGCCAGTAGTATGGACAGGGAGAACACTGAAGCTTTCTTT. Translated: CASSMDRENTEAFF.

The rearrangement links TRBV5-6 to TRBJ2-1; D call uncertain. CDR3 length equals 14 residues. Trimming left V 3 bases short and J 7 bases short, with 14 bases between. From germline, CDR1 is SGHDT and CDR2 YYEEEE. The CDR3 region is CASSSLRPLNEQFF. CDR3 coding DNA: TGTGCCAGCAGCTCTTTACGGCCACTAAATGAGCAGTTCTTC. The full variable domain, completed using reference TRBV5-6 and TRBJ2-1, is DAGVTQSPTHLIKTRGQQVTLRCSPKSGHDTVSWYQQALGQGPQFIFQYYEEEERQRGNFPDRFSGHQFPNYSSELNVNALLLGDSALYLCASSSLRPLNEQFFGPGTRLTVL.

This clone showed up just a few times. The chain recombines TRBV4-2 with TRBJ1-3; D is unclear. Deletions cut 0 bases from V and 6 bases from J, with 9 bases between. Germline assignment: CDR1 LGHNA and CDR2 YNFKEQ. This CDR3 is built from 14 residues. CDR3 in DNA: TGTGCCAGCAGCCAAGATCAATCAGAAAACACCATATATTTT. It translates to CASSQDQSENTIYF.

Here the CDR3 reads CAIRQLTGNTEAFF. The DNA for the CDR3 is TGTGCCATCAGACAACTGACAGGGAACACTGAAGCTTTCTTT. The chain is built from TRBV10-3 and TRBJ1-1; maybe TRBD1 (6 bases). The CDR3 loop spans 14 amino acids. Trimming left V 6 bases short and J 1 base short, with 12 bases between. Germline V gives CDR1 ENHRY, CDR2 SYGVKD.

CDR3 amino acids: CASSWGQSGGLEEQFF. CDR3 DNA: TGTGCCAGCAGCTGGGGACAGTCGGGTGGTTTAGAGGAGCAGTTCTTC. This chain connects TRBV7-9 to TRBJ2-1; 7 bases fit TRBD1. Germline V gene sequence: CDR1 SEHNR, CDR2 FQNEAQ (reference sequence). The CDR3 runs to 16 residues. V dropped 4 bases and J dropped 10; count of bases not matched to a gene: 16.

The chain is built from TRBV5-4 and TRBJ1-2; tentative D call: TRBD1 (6 bases). The V gene's germline CDR1 is SGHNT and CDR2 YYREEE (reference sequence). This CDR3 contains 15 residues. V lost 0 bases to trimming and J lost 2 bases, with 11 bases between them. CDR3: CASSLEGDRNYGYTF. The CDR3 nucleotides are TGTGCCAGCAGCTTGGAGGGCGACAGGAACTATGGCTACACCTTC.

The V gene is TRBV27, the J gene TRBJ2-1, with TRBD2 matching 12 bases. V lost 7 bases to trimming and J lost 7 bases; unmatched junction nucleotides: 8. Germline V gene lookup returns CDR1 MNHEY and CDR2 SMNVEV (reference sequence). The CDR3 has 15 residues. For the CDR3, the DNA is TGTGCCAGCATAGCGGCTAGCGGGAGGGGAAATGAGCAGTTCTTC. Its translation is CASIAASGRGNEQFF.

The chain couples TRBV19 to TRBJ1-5, with 10 bases fitting TRBD1. V trimming: 6 bases; J trimming: 7 bases; junction bases outside the gene matches: 9. This CDR3 is 15 amino acids long. From germline, CDR1 is LNHDA and CDR2 SQIVND (reference sequence). The CDR3 DNA is TGTGCCAGTAGCCCAGTCCGGACAGGGGGGCAGCCCCAGCATTTT. Translation gives CASSPVRTGGQPQHF.

This chain uses TRBV4-1 with TRBJ1-5, with D unresolved. Per germline, CDR1 MGHRA and CDR2 YSYEKL. V dropped 1 base and J dropped 0 bases, with 10 bases sitting between them. The CDR3 length is 16 residues. CDR3 in DNA: TGCGCCAGCAGCCAAGGGGGAGGCCATAGCAATCAGCCCCAGCATTTT. The encoded protein is CASSQGGGHSNQPQHF.

This chain connects TRBV30 to TRBJ2-5; TRBD2 matches 10 bases. The CDR3 spans 16 residues. Germline V gives CDR1 GTSNPN, CDR2 SVGIG (reference sequence). With V trimmed by 0 bases and J by 5 bases, 9 bases remained unmatched. The CDR3 region has the DNA TGTGCCTGGAGTGTAGCGGGAGGGTCCTGGGGTGAGACCCAGTACTTC. Amino acid sequence: CAWSVAGGSWGETQYF.

CDR3 protein: CASGGGPGDTQYF. The CDR3 DNA sequence: TGTGCCAGCGGGGGGGGGCCCGGAGATACGCAGTATTTT. The J gene is TRBJ2-3, the V gene TRBV7-9, with D possibly being TRBD2 (7 bases). Between the trimmed V and J ends, which lost 8 bases and 5 bases, there was a span of 14 bases. The CDR3 is 13 amino acids. The V gene's germline CDR1 is SEHNR and CDR2 FQNEAQ (reference sequence).

Only a few counts were recorded for this clone. The rearrangement joins TRBV6-5 to TRBJ2-3, with 7 positions matching TRBD2. J was trimmed by 2 bases and V by 6 bases; bases with no gene match: 8. Germline V gene sequence: CDR1 MNHEY, CDR2 SVGAGI. The CDR3 is made up of 15 amino acids. Here the CDR3 reads CASSTGGGPTDTQYF. In nucleotides, the CDR3 is TGTGCCAGCAGCACGGGGGGAGGGCCCACAGATACGCAGTATTTT.

The V gene is TRBV24-1, the J gene TRBJ1-5; TRBD1 is a possible D gene (6 bases). The V and J ends lost 5 bases and 0 bases respectively, with 13 bases between them. CDR1 and CDR2 from the germline V gene are KGHDR and SFDVKD. CDR3 length: 16 amino acids. In nucleotides, the CDR3 is TGTGCCACCAGTGGTACAGGGCGTTATAGCAATCAGCCCCAGCATTTT. Encoded protein: CATSGTGRYSNQPQHF.

The V and J genes are TRBV29-1 and TRBJ1-1, with D tentatively TRBD1 (6 bases). Trimming pared 5 bases from V and 4 bases from J, leaving 14 bases between. This CDR3 has 13 amino acids. Germline lookup yields CDR1 SQVTM and CDR2 ANQGSEA. The CDR3 sequence: CSVLGTGSTEAFF. For the CDR3, the DNA is TGCAGCGTTCTGGGCACAGGGAGCACTGAAGCTTTCTTT.

The CDR3 region has the DNA TGTGCCAGCAGTCTCCGAACAGGTACTAACTATGGCTACACCTTC. Encoded protein: CASSLRTGTNYGYTF. The gene calls are TRBV28 and TRBJ1-2, with D perhaps matching TRBD1 (5 bases). Trimming stripped 5 bases from V and 0 bases from J, with 13 bases between. There are 15 residues in the CDR3. Germline V CDR1 and CDR2: MDHEN, SYDVKM.